The 17 T cell receptor beta chains reported below all come from one sample, sequenced in a study of shared clonotypes between healthy human individuals. This table comes from immunoSEQ multiplex PCR, and its TCRdb copy is limited to in-frame clones, with some not included. Of approximately 1.5 million clones listed, 98% to 99% are singletons. Sequenced: naive CD4+ T cells sorted from blood. Subset in this sample: CD45RA+ positively selected. The receptors come from a man aged 25-45 years in good health.

The J gene is TRBJ1-4, the V gene TRBV28; 7 bases agree with TRBD1. The CDR3 covers 15 residues. The V gene's germline CDR1 is MDHEN and CDR2 SYDVKM. With V trimmed by 3 bases and J by 7 bases, 8 bases remained unmatched. The CDR3 bases are TGTGCCAGCAGTTTTCAGACAGGGAGGGTTGAAAAACTGTTTTTT. As protein: CASSFQTGRVEKLFF.

The chain recombines TRBV4-3 with TRBJ1-3, with 10 bases that match TRBD1. Germline lookup yields CDR1 LGHNA and CDR2 YSLEER. V lost 2 bases, J lost 2 bases, and 3 bases stayed unmatched. The CDR3 extends over 16 amino acids. The CDR3 is CASSQSGTGAGNTIYF. CDR3 DNA sequence: TGCGCCAGCAGCCAATCCGGGACAGGGGCTGGAAACACCATATATTTT.

The chain recombines TRBV29-1 with TRBJ2-3; D unresolved. Germline CDR1 SQVTM, CDR2 ANQGSEA. This CDR3 comprises 13 residues. V was cut by 3 bases and J by 6 bases, with 13 bases left in between. The DNA for the CDR3 is TGCAGCGTTGAGATCGGTTCGCCCGATACGCAGTATTTT. Encoded protein: CSVEIGSPDTQYF.

The V call is TRBV15, the J call TRBJ2-1; 9 nucleotides align to TRBD2. CDR1 LNHNV and CDR2 YYDKDF come from the germline V gene (reference sequence). The CDR3 extends over 16 amino acids. V trimming: 4 bases; J trimming: 12 bases; junction bases outside the gene matches: 16. The CDR3 DNA is TGTGCCACCAGCATGGGGCGCGGGAGGGCCCCTTTTCGGCAGTTCTTC. Amino acids: CATSMGRGRAPFRQFF.

The CDR3 DNA sequence: TGTGCCAGCAGCCTCAAAGGGCCAGGGTTCTACAATGAGCAGTTCTTC. The encoded protein is CASSLKGPGFYNEQFF. The chain employs TRBV14 and TRBJ2-1; D might be TRBD1 (5 bases). The V end was cut by 4 bases, the J end by 3 bases, with 16 bases between. This CDR3 spans 16 amino acids. The germline gives CDR1 SGHDN, CDR2 FVKESK. The whole variable domain, filled in from reference TRBV14 and TRBJ2-1, reads EAGVTQFPSHSVIEKGQTVTLRCDPISGHDNLYWYRRVMGKEIKFLLHFVKESKQDESGMPNNRFLAERTGGTYSTLKVQPAELEDSGVYFCASSLKGPGFYNEQFFGPGTRLTVL.

The CDR3 DNA reads TGTGCCAGCAGGCTCGGGACGCACTCCTACGAGCAGTACTTC. It codes for CASRLGTHSYEQYF. The chain carries TRBV6-1 and TRBJ2-7; D may correspond to TRBD1 or TRBD2 (5 bases each). Germline values: CDR1 MNHNS, CDR2 SASEGT. This CDR3 is 14 amino acids long. V was cut by 6 bases and J by 0 bases, with 12 bases left in between.

Comment on this clone: The same CDR3 can be traced to other DNA sequences in this sample. The chain is built from TRBV5-5 and TRBJ2-5, with D possibly called TRBD1 or TRBD2 (6 bases each). Trimming took off 0 bases at V and 5 bases at J, with 8 bases between the two ends. This CDR3 contains 13 residues. CDR1 is SGHKS, CDR2 YYEKEE, per germline (reference sequence). The CDR3 DNA is TGTGCCAGCAGCTTGGTGGGGGGCGAGACCCAGTACTTC. This sequence encodes CASSLVGGETQYF.

V and J are TRBV11-3 and TRBJ2-7; no clear D gene. This CDR3 is 13 amino acids long. Germline lookup yields CDR1 SGHNT and CDR2 YENEEA. V dropped 5 bases and J dropped 6 bases, with 14 bases sitting between them. CDR3 sequence reads: CASSAKRDAEQYF. CDR3 DNA sequence: TGTGCCAGCAGCGCGAAAAGAGATGCCGAGCAGTACTTC.

The rearrangement uses TRBV9 and TRBJ2-2; D unclear. Trimming cost V 0 bases and J 1 base, with 16 bases left between them. Germline V lookup: CDR1 SGDLS, CDR2 YYNGEE. This CDR3 is 18 amino acids long. The chain's CDR3 is CASSVEPLGRKNTGELFF. DNA for the CDR3: TGTGCCAGCAGCGTAGAGCCCCTAGGCAGGAAGAACACCGGGGAGCTGTTTTTT.

J is TRBJ2-7 and V is TRBV6-5; TRBD1 might be the D (6 bases). The germline V gene encodes CDR1 MNHEY and CDR2 SVGAGI. Trimming left V 5 bases short and J 6 bases short, with 17 bases between. The CDR3 runs 14 residues. CDR3 residues: CASSQRGLGAEQYF. Here the CDR3 DNA reads TGTGCCAGCAGTCAAAGGGGGTTGGGTGCCGAGCAGTACTTC.

The chain carries TRBV18 and TRBJ1-1; no definite D call. Germline values: CDR1 KGHSH, CDR2 LQKENI. This CDR3 has 14 amino acids. Trimming removed 2 bases from V and 1 base from J, with 8 bases in between. CDR3 region: CASSPVTSNTEAFF. DNA of the CDR3: TGTGCCAGCTCACCAGTTACATCGAACACTGAAGCTTTCTTT. Full variable domain (remainder filled in from reference TRBV18 and TRBJ1-1): NAGVMQNPRHLVRRRGQEARLRCSPMKGHSHVYWYRQLPEEGLKFMVYLQKENIIDESGMPKERFSAEFPKEGPSILRIQQVVRGDSAAYFCASSPVTSNTEAFFGQGTRLTVV.

This chain joins TRBV10-3 and TRBJ2-1; tentative D call: TRBD1 (5 bases). The CDR3 covers 14 residues. The germline V gene has CDR1 ENHRY and CDR2 SYGVKD. V was clipped by 3 bases and J by 6 bases, with 12 bases between them. CDR3 sequence: CAISDRVYPNEQFF. The CDR3 DNA is TGTGCCATCAGTGACAGGGTTTATCCCAATGAGCAGTTCTTC.

The chain employs TRBV5-5 and TRBJ2-1; TRBD2 matches 10 bases. V dropped 0 bases and J dropped 9; count of bases not matched to a gene: 6. The CDR3 totals 15 residues. Germline CDR1 is SGHKS and CDR2 is YYEKEE (reference sequence). The CDR3 region has the DNA TGTGCCAGCAGCTTGGCTAGCGGGAGTACGGCTGAGCAGTTCTTC. Translating gives CASSLASGSTAEQFF.

This chain links TRBV7-9 with TRBJ1-1, with 8 bases that match TRBD1. CDR3 length: 15 residues. V shed 1 base and J 4 bases; nucleotides not matched to a gene: 5. Germline CDR1 is SEHNR and CDR2 is FQNEAQ (reference sequence). The chain's CDR3 is CASSLGQGRSTEAFF. CDR3 nucleotide sequence: TGTGCCAGCAGCTTAGGACAGGGGCGTAGCACTGAAGCTTTCTTT.

The genes are TRBV6-6 and TRBJ2-1; 7 bases fit TRBD2. J was trimmed by 2 bases and V by 10 bases; bases with no gene match: 8. The CDR3 contains 14 residues. In germline, CDR1 is MNHNY, CDR2 SVGAGI (reference sequence). Here the CDR3 DNA reads TGTGCCACTCGGGACTACCAAACCTACAATGAGCAGTTCTTC. It encodes CATRDYQTYNEQFF.

The CDR3 nucleotides are TGTGCCAGCTCACTATTTAGCCGCGCGGATTACGAGCAGTACTTC. It is translated as CASSLFSRADYEQYF. The rearrangement joins TRBV18 to TRBJ2-7; D not certain. CDR3 size: 15 residues. Per germline, CDR1 KGHSH and CDR2 LQKENI. With 4 bases removed from V and 4 bases from J, the gap between germline ends came to 17 bases.

This sequence joins TRBV19 and TRBJ2-1; either TRBD1 or TRBD2 may fit D (5 bases each). Between the trimmed V and J ends, which lost 6 bases and 8 bases, there was a span of 17 bases. The germline V gene encodes CDR1 LNHDA and CDR2 SQIVND (reference sequence). There are 14 residues in the CDR3. This CDR3 reads CASSPLGTRYEQFF. In nucleotides, the CDR3 is TGTGCCAGTAGCCCCTTGGGGACCCGGTATGAGCAGTTCTTC.